This T cell receptor beta chain was sequenced during a study of a mutant IDH1 vaccine in newly diagnosed glioma. A note on this clone: Its specificity is unknown.

As to time point: week 23, last vaccination. Vaccine doses each comprised 300 ug of mutant IDH1 20-mer peptide, with topical imiquimod. Assay: immunoSEQ multiplex PCR; the TCRdb copy retains only in-frame clones and omits some. Of 43,000 or so clones detected, around 84% appear once; the ten largest clones hold about 2.2%. The V and J ends lost 1 base and 7 bases respectively, with 10 bases between them. CDR3 length: 13 amino acids. Per the germline V gene, CDR1 is SEHNR and CDR2 is FQNEAQ (reference sequence). The V gene is TRBV7-9, the J gene TRBJ1-1, with TRBD1 as a possible D gene (5 bases). The sample was PBMCs, taken from a glioma patient whose treatment included an IDH1 peptide vaccine. The source is a woman younger than 30 with glioma. Some clones in this sample may be carry-over from other donors' samples. The CDR3 coding sequence is TGTGCCAGCAGCTTAGGAGGGGCGGGTGAAGCTTTCTTT. The encoded protein is CASSLGGAGEAFF.